This T cell receptor beta chain was found in a study of vaccination effects on CD4 cells after COVID-19. Study overall: Both late and early after vaccination, a few convalescent patients were sampled. Culturing of more than 1.5 million PBMC per well took place with about 9.4 IU/ml IL-2 and around 10 ug/ml peptides.

Whole-study results and caveats: Small numbers of convalescent patients limited the study. It also lacked early post-infection timepoints.

V lost 6 bases and J lost 7; bases outside the gene matches: 11. This CDR3 is built from 16 residues. Germline-derived CDR1 and CDR2 are LNHDA and SQIVND (reference sequence). The sample holds a few counts of this clone. Its matching antigen is unknown. Only in-frame clones appear in the TCRdb table, and some are missing; sequencing was by immunoSEQ multiplex PCR. The table records roughly 51,000 clones, around 70% of them present only once. Isolating CD4+ T cells followed approximately nine days of culture. The individual was infected with SARS-CoV-2 between March and December 2020, as confirmed by PCR. Participants each got two BNT162b2 or mRNA-1273 vaccine doses. Half-medium changes using IL-2 medium occurred on days 3 and 7.

This clonotype originated in a human donor who had a prior SARS-CoV-2 infection. This specimen consisted of CD4+ T cells from PBMCs cultured without peptide, obtained after COVID-19 vaccination. J is TRBJ2-1 and V is TRBV19; 11 bases align to TRBD1. The CDR3 is CASRLPGTGGGNEQFF. The CDR3 DNA reads TGTGCCAGTAGGTTGCCCGGGACAGGGGGAGGGAATGAGCAGTTCTTC.